The clone carrying this T cell receptor beta chain was counted between two and nine times. This sample was taken from a study of cytomegalovirus exposure and HLA in healthy donors. V was trimmed by 3 bases and J by 3 bases, leaving 12 bases between them. The CDR3 covers 15 residues. CDR1 is MRHNA, CDR2 SNTAGT, per germline. The repertoire was sequenced with immunoSEQ multiplex PCR; TCRdb's copy has only in-frame clones and lacks some. The data contain 100,000 to 150,000 clones, 89% of them seen just once; the ten biggest clones take up 1% to 1.5%. This chain links TRBV6-4 with TRBJ1-5; TRBD1 might be the D (5 bases). The source material was PBMCs. The sequence derives from a woman aged 18-29 years in good health and CMV-seronegative. CDR3 DNA sequence: TGTGCCAGCAGTGATGCCAGGGATTACAATCAGCCCCAGCATTTT. This sequence encodes CASSDARDYNQPQHF.